A single TCR beta chain is shown here with its context. Its target is not known. This record comes from a study of regulatory and conventional T cells in RAG deficiency. Study findings and constraints: Omenn patients showed >80% Treg-Tconv overlap and shorter CDR3 lengths.

Germline CDR1 is SEHNR and CDR2 is FQNEAQ (reference sequence). After removal of 5 bases from V and 8 bases from J, the junction contained 12 bases not matched to a gene. The CDR3 runs to 16 residues. Data came from immunoSEQ multiplex PCR; TCRdb stores just in-frame clones and leaves some out. Seen here are roughly 8,100 clones, more than 75% observed once, and the top ten hold around a third. The same sample was also used in a study of regulatory T cells. That work states: The PCR used 52 TRBV and 13 TRBJ primers. Skewed V and J usage and few unique V-J pairs marked patient repertoires, most in Tregs.

Sequencing was performed on CD8+ T cells sorted from blood. The chain has TRBV7-9 and TRBJ1-2; the match to TRBD1 covers 12 bases. This receptor was taken from a human donor in good health. CDR3 residues: CASSPDRDRGPWGYTF. CDR3 DNA sequence: TGTGCCAGCAGCCCAGACCGGGACAGGGGGCCATGGGGCTACACCTTC.